This T cell receptor (beta chain) was sequenced for a study of blood T cells in healthy people across ages. Regarding the study as a whole: Aged donors had fewer naive CD4+ cells and lower diversity than long-lived donors.

A J-beta primer mix and a sample-barcoded 5' primer were used in a second PCR of roughly 7 to 12 cycles. A template-switch adaptor containing 12 random nucleotides labeled each cDNA molecule. Each CDR3 protein is one row after TCRdb ran MiXCR on the 5' RACE reads. The sample includes around 780,000 distinct CDR3 sequences, about 26% of them seen just once. Unmatched junction bases numbered 11, after V lost 3 bases and J lost 1 base. The germline V gene encodes CDR1 DFQATT and CDR2 SNEGSKA (reference sequence). CDR3 length: 17 residues. Only a few counts were recorded for this clonotype. The antigen is not known. The same sample was also used in a study of T cells of mothers and their children. That paper notes: The study found thymic selection shapes TCR recombination output similarly in related and unrelated pairs. Persisting microchimeric T cell clones went undetected.

This sequence was found in a boy aged 5-17 years in good health. The chain uses TRBV20-1 and TRBJ2-5; 10 bases agree with TRBD2. The sample consisted of blood. The CDR3 spells CSASGPNSGGPQETQYF. The CDR3 DNA is TGCAGTGCTAGCGGCCCGAATAGCGGGGGGCCCCAAGAGACCCAGTACTTC.